This TCR beta chain is from a study of blood T cell repertoires in COVID-19. Study as a whole: Specimens from acute and convalescent COVID-19 originated in the United States, Italy and Spain. In each case, the material was cDNA or gDNA derived from T cells, B-cell-depleted T cells, or PBMCs.

Using immunoSEQ multiplex PCR, the repertoire was profiled, and TCRdb retains in-frame clones only, with some absent. This sample has some 200,000 clones, with about 85% found just once. There are 14 residues in the CDR3. Trimming at V came to 4 bases and at J to 2 bases, leaving 5 bases not matched to a gene. Germline V gene sequence: CDR1 MGHDK, CDR2 SYGVNS. The chain links TRBV25-1 to TRBJ2-7; the match to TRBD1 covers 7 bases. This receptor was identified in a woman aged 18-30 years who had recovered from COVID-19. Sequencing used peripheral blood. CDR3 nucleotides: TGTGCCAGCAGTGCGCCGACAGGGACCTACGAGCAGTACTTC. Translation gives CASSAPTGTYEQYF.